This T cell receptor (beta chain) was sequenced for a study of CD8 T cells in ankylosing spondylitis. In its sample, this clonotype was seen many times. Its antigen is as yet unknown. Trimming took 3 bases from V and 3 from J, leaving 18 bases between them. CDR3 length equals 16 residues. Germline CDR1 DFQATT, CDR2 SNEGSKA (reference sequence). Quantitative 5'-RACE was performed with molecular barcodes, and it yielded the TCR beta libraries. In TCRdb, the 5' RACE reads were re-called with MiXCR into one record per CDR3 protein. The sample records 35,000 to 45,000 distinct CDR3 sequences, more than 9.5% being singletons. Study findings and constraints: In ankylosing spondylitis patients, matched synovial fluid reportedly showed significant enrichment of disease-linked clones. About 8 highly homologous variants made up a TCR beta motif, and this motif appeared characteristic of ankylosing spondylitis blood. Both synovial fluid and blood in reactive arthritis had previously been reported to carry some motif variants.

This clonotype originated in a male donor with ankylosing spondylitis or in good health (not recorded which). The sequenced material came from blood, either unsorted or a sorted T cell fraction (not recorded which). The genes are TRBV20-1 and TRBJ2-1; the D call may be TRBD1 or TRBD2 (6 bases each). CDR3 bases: TGCAGTGCTAGTTTTGGGGGGCCTTCGTACTACAATGAGCAGTTCTTC. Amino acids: CSASFGGPSYYNEQFF.